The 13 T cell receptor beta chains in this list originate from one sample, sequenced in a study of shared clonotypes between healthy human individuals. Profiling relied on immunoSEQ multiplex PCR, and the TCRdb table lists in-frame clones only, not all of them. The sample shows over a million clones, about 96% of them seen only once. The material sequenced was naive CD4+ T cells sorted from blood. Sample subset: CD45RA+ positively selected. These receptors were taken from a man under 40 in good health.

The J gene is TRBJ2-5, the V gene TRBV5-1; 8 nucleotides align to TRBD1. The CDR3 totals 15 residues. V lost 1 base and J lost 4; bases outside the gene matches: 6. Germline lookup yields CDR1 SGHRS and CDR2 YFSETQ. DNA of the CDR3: TGCGCCAGCAGCTTGAACCAGGGGGCGGGAGAGACCCAGTACTTC. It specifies CASSLNQGAGETQYF.

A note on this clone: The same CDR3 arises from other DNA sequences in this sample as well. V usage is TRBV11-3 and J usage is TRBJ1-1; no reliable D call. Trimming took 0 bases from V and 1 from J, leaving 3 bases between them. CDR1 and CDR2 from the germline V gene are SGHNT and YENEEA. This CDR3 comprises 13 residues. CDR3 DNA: TGTGCCAGCAGCTTAGAGGAGAACACTGAAGCTTTCTTT. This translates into CASSLEENTEAFF.

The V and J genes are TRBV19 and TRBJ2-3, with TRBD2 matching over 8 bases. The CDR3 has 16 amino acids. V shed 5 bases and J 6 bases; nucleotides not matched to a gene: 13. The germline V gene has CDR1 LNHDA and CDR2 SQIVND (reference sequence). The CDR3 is CASSPLAGPKGDTQYF. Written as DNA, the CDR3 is TGTGCCAGTAGTCCTCTAGCGGGCCCAAAGGGCGATACGCAGTATTTT. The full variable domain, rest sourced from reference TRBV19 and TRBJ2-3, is DGGITQSPKYLFRKEGQNVTLSCEQNLNHDAMYWYRQDPGQGLRLIYYSQIVNDFQKGDIAEGYSVSREKKESFPLTVTSAQKNPTAFYLCASSPLAGPKGDTQYFGPGTRLTVL.

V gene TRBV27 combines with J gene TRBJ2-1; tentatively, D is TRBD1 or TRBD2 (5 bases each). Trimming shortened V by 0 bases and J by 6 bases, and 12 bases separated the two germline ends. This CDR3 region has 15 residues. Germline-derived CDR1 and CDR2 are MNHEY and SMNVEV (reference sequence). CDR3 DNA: TGTGCCAGCAGTTTATCCAGGGATGGGGGCAATGAGCAGTTCTTC. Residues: CASSLSRDGGNEQFF.

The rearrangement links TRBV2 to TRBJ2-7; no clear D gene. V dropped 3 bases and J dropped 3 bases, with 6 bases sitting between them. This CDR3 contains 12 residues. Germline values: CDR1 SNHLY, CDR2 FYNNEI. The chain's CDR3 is CASSENRYEQYF. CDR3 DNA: TGTGCCAGCAGTGAGAACCGCTACGAGCAGTACTTC.

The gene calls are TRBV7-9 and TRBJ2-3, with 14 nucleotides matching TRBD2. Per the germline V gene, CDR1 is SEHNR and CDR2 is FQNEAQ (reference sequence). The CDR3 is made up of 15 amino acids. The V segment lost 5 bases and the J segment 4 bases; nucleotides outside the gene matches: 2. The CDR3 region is CASSQGLAGADTQYF. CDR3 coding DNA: TGTGCCAGCAGCCAGGGACTAGCGGGAGCAGATACGCAGTATTTT. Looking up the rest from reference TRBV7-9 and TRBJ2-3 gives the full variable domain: DTGVSQNPRHKITKRGQNVTFRCDPISEHNRLYWYRQTLGQGPEFLTYFQNEAQLEKSRLLSDRFSAERPKGSFSTLEIQRTEQGDSAMYLCASSQGLAGADTQYFGPGTRLTVL.

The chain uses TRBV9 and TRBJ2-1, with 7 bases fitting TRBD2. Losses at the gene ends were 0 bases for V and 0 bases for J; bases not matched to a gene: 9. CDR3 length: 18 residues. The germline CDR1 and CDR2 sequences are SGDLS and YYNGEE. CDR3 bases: TGTGCCAGCAGCGTAGGGGGTTACGGCGGGAGCTCCTACAATGAGCAGTTCTTC. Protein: CASSVGGYGGSSYNEQFF.

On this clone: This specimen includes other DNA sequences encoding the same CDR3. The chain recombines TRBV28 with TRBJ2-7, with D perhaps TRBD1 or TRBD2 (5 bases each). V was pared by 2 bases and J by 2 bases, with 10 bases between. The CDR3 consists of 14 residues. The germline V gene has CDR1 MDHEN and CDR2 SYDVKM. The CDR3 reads CASSLTGPPYEQYF. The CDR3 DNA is TGTGCCAGCAGTTTAACGGGACCTCCCTACGAGCAGTACTTC.

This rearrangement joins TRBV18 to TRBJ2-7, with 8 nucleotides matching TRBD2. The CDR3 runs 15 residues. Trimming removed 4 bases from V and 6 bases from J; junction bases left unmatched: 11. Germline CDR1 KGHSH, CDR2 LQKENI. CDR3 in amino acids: CASSLGPGLVGEQYF. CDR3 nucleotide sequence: TGTGCCAGCTCACTGGGGCCGGGACTAGTGGGCGAGCAGTACTTC.

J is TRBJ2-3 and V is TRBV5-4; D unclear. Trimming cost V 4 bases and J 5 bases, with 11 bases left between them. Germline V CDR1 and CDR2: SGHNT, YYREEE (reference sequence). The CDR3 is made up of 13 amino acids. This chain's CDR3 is CASSQDRRDTQYF. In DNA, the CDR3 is TGTGCCAGCAGCCAAGACCGACGAGATACGCAGTATTTT.

CDR3: CASSPGQGGNLYTGELFF. CDR3 nucleotide sequence: TGCGCCAGCAGCCCCGGACAGGGGGGGAACCTATACACCGGGGAGCTGTTTTTT. The rearrangement uses TRBV10-1 and TRBJ2-2, with TRBD1 matching 10 bases. Germline values: CDR1 WNHNN, CDR2 SYGVQD (reference sequence). The V gene end was trimmed by 6 bases and the J gene end by 3 bases; junction bases not matched to a gene: 13. The CDR3 spans 18 residues.

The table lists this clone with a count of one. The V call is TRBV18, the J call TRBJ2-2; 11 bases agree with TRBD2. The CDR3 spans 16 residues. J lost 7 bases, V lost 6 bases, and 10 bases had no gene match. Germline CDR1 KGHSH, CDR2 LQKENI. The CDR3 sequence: CASSRTSGSSGGELFF. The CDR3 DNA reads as TGTGCCAGCTCCCGAACTAGCGGGAGTTCAGGCGGGGAGCTGTTTTTT.

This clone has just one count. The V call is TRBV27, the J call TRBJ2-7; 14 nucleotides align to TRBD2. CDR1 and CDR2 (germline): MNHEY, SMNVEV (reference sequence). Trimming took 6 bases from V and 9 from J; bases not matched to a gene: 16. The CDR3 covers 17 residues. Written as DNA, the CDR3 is TGTGCCAGCAGCGCCGGGACAGGGGGACTAGCGGGAGTGGTGCAGTACTTC. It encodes CASSAGTGGLAGVVQYF.